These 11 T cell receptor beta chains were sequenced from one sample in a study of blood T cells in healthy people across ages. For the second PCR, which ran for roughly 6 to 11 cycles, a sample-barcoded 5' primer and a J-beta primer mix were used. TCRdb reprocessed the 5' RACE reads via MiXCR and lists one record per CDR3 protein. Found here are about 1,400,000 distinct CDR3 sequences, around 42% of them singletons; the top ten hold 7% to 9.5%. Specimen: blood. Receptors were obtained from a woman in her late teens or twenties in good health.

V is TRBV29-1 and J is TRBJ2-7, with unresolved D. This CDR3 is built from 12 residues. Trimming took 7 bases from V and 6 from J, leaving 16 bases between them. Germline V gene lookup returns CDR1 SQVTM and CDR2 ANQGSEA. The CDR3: CSARAALGEQYF. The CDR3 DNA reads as TGCAGCGCCCGGGCAGCCCTTGGCGAGCAGTACTTC.

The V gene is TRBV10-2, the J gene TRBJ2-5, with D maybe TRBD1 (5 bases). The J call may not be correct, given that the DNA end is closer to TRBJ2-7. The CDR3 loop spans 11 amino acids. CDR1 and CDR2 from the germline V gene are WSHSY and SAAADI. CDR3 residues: CASGKGYEQYF. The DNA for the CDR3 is TGCGCCAGCGGCAAGGGGTACGAGCAGTACTTC.

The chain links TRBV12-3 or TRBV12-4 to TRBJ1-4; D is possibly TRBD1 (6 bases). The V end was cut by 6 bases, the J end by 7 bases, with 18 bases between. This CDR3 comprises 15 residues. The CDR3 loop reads CASSFGGGRIEKLFF. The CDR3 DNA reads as TGTGCCAGCAGCTTCGGAGGGGGAAGAATTGAAAAACTGTTTTTT.

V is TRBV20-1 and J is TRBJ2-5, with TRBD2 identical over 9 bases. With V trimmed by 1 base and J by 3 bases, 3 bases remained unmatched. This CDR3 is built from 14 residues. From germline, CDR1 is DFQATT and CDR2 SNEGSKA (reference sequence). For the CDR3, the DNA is TGCAGTGCTAGAGGAGCTAGCGGGAAAGAGACCCAGTACTTC. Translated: CSARGASGKETQYF.

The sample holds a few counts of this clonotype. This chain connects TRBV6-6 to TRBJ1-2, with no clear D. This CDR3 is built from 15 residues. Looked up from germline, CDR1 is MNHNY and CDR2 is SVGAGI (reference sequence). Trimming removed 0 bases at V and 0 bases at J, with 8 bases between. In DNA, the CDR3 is TGTGCCAGCAGTTACTCAGGCGGCGCTAACTATGGCTACACCTTC. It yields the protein CASSYSGGANYGYTF.

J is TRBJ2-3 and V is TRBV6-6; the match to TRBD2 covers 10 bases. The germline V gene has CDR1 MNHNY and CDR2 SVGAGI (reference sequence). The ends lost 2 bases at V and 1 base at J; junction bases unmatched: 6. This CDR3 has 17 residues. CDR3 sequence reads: CASSYPETSGGTDTQYF. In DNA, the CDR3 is TGTGCCAGCAGTTACCCCGAAACTAGCGGGGGCACAGATACGCAGTATTTT.

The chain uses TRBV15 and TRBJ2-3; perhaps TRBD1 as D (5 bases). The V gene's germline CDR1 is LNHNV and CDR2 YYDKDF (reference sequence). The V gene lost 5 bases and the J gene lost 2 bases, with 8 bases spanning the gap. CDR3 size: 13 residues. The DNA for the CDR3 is TGTGCCACCAGCGCAGGGATCACAGATACGCAGTATTTT. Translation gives CATSAGITDTQYF.

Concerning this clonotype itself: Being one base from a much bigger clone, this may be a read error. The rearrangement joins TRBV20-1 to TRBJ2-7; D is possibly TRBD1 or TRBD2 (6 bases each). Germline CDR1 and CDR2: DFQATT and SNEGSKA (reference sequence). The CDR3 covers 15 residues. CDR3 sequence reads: CGAPDKRAQGGEQYF. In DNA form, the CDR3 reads TGCGGTGCTCCGGATAAGCGGGCACAAGGGGGCGAGCAGTACTTC.

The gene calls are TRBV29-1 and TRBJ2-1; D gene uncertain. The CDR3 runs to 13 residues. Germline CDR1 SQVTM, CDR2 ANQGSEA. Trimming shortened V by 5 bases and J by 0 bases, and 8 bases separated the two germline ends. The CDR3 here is CSVSKSSYNEQFF. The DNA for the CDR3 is TGCAGCGTTTCGAAGAGCTCCTACAATGAGCAGTTCTTC.

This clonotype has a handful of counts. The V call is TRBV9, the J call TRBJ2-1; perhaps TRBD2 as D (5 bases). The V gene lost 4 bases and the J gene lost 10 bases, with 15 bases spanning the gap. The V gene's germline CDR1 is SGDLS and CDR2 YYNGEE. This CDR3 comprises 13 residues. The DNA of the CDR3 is TGTGCCAGCAGCCTGGGCCCGGACTCCGAGCAGTTCTTC. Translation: CASSLGPDSEQFF. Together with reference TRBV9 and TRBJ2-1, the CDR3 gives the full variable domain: DSGVTQTPKHLITATGQRVTLRCSPRSGDLSVYWYQQSLDQGLQFLIQYYNGEERAKGNILERFSAQQFPDLHSELNLSSLELGDSALYFCASSLGPDSEQFFGPGTRLTVL.

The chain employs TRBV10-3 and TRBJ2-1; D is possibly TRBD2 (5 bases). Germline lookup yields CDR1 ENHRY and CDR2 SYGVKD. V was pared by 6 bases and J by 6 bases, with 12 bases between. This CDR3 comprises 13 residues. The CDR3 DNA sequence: TGTGCCATCAGGGGAACTAGTCCCAATGAGCAGTTCTTC. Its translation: CAIRGTSPNEQFF.